This TCR beta chain was profiled in a study of blood T cell repertoires in COVID-19. Looking at the study overall: Collection of acute and convalescent COVID-19 samples took place in the United States, Italy and Spain. T cells, B-cell-depleted T cells, or PBMCs provided the cDNA or gDNA that served as material.

Per the original data handling: Estimation of nucleated cell counts was performed using reference gene primer amplification. TCRdb keeps only in-frame clones here, not all; method: immunoSEQ multiplex PCR. V and J calls plus clone size are reproduced from that table; the DNA served to infer D and trimming. This table has under 200,000 clones, 80% to 90% appearing once. Germline values: CDR1 MNHNY, CDR2 SVGAGI (reference sequence). The V gene end was trimmed by 4 bases and the J gene end by 4 bases; junction bases not matched to a gene: 2. CDR3 size: 13 residues. V is TRBV6-6 and J is TRBJ1-2; 8 bases agree with TRBD1. The sequenced sample consisted of peripheral blood. This receptor was obtained from a woman aged 70-85 years with acute or convalescent COVID-19. CDR3 sequence: CASSSQGAYGYTF. The CDR3 region has the DNA TGTGCCAGCAGTTCCCAGGGGGCCTATGGCTACACCTTC.